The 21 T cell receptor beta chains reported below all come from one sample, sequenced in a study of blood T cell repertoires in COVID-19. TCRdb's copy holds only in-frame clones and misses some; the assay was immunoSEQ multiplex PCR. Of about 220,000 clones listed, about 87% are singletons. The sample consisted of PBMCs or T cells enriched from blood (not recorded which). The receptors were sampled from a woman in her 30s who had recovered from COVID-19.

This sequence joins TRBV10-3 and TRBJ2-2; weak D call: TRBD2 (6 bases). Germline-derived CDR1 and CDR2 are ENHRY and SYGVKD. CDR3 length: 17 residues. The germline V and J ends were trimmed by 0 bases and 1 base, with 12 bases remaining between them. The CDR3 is CAISESSISGNTGELFF. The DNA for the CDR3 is TGTGCCATCAGTGAGTCGAGTATTAGCGGGAACACCGGGGAGCTGTTTTTT.

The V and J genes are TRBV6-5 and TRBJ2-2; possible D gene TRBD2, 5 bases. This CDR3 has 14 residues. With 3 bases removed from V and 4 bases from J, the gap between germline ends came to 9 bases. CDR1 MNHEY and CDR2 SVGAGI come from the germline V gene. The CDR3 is CASSYFAGTGELFF. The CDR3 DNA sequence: TGTGCCAGCAGTTATTTTGCGGGCACCGGGGAGCTGTTTTTT.

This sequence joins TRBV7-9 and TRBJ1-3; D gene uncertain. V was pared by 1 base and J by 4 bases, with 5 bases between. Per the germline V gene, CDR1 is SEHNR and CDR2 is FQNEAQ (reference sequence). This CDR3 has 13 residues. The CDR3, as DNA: TGTGCCAGCAGCTTAGTTCTGGGAAACACCATATATTTT. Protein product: CASSLVLGNTIYF. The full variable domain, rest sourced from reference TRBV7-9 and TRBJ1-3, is DTGVSQNPRHKITKRGQNVTFRCDPISEHNRLYWYRQTLGQGPEFLTYFQNEAQLEKSRLLSDRFSAERPKGSFSTLEIQRTEQGDSAMYLCASSLVLGNTIYFGEGSWLTVV.

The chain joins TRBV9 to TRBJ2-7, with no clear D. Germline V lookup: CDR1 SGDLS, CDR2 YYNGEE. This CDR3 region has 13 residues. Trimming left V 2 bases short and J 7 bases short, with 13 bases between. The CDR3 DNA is TGTGCCAGCAGCGTTTTAGTTGCAGGAGAGCAGTACTTC. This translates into CASSVLVAGEQYF.

The DNA of the CDR3 is TGTGCCCCCGACCGGGGGGGCACCCCCTATGGCTACACCTTC. Protein product: CAPDRGGTPYGYTF. V usage is TRBV15 and J usage is TRBJ1-2; D is perhaps TRBD1 (6 bases). Germline loops: CDR1 LNHNV, CDR2 YYDKDF (reference sequence). V lost 11 bases and J lost 4, with 20 bases in between. The CDR3 is 14 amino acids.

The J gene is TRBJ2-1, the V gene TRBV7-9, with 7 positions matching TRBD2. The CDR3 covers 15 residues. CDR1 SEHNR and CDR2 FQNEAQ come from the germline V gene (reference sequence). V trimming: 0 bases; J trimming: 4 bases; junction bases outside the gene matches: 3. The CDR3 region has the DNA TGTGCCAGCAGCTTAGCGGGGGGGATATACAATGAGCAGTTCTTC. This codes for CASSLAGGIYNEQFF.

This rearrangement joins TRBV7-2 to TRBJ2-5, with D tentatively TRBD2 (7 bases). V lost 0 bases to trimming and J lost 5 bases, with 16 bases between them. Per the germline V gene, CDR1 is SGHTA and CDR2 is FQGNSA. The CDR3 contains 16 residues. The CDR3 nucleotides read TGTGCCAGCAGCTTAGCGGCTAGCGGAGGGGGGGAGACCCAGTACTTC. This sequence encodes CASSLAASGGGETQYF. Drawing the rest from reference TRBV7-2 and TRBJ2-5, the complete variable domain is GAGVSQSPSNKVTEKGKDVELRCDPISGHTALYWYRQSLGQGLEFLIYFQGNSAPDKSGLPSDRFSAERTGGSVSTLTIQRTQQEDSAVYLCASSLAASGGGETQYFGPGTRLLVL.

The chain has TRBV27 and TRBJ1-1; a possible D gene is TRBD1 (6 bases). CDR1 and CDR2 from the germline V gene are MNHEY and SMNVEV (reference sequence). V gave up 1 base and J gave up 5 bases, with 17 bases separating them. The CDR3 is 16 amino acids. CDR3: CASSLLGAAVGTEAFF. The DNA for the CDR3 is TGTGCCAGCAGTTTATTGGGGGCAGCGGTGGGAACTGAAGCTTTCTTT.

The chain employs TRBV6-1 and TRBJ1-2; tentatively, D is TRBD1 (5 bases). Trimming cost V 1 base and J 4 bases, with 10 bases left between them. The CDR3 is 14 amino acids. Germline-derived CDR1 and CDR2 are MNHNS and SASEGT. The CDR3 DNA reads TGTGCCAGCAGTGAAGGGGGGGAGCTCTATGGCTACACCTTC. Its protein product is CASSEGGELYGYTF.

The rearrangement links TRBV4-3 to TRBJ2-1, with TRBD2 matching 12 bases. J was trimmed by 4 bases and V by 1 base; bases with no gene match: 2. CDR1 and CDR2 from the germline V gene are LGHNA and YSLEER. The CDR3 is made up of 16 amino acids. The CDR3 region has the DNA TGCGCCAGCAGCCAAGGGACTAGCGGGGTTTACAATGAGCAGTTCTTC. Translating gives CASSQGTSGVYNEQFF.

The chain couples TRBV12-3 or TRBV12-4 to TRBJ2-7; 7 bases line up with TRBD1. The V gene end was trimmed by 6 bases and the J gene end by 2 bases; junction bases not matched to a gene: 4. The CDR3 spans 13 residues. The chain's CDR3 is CASRATGAYEQYF. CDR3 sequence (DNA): TGTGCCAGCAGGGCTACAGGGGCCTACGAGCAGTACTTC.

The DNA for the CDR3 is TGTGCCAGCAGCCAAGAGGCGGCTAGCAGCGAAGAGACCCAGTACTTC. Protein sequence: CASSQEAASSEETQYF. V usage is TRBV4-2 and J usage is TRBJ2-5; D is possibly TRBD2 (5 bases). The ends were cut back, 0 bases at V and 3 bases at J, with 14 bases in the middle. The CDR3 runs 16 residues. Germline V gives CDR1 LGHNA, CDR2 YNFKEQ.

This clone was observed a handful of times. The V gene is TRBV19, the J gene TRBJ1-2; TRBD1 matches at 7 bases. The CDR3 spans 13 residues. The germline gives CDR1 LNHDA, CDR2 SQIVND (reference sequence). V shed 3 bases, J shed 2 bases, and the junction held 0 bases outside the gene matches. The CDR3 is CASSMTGNYGYTF. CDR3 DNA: TGTGCCAGTAGTATGACAGGGAACTATGGCTACACCTTC.

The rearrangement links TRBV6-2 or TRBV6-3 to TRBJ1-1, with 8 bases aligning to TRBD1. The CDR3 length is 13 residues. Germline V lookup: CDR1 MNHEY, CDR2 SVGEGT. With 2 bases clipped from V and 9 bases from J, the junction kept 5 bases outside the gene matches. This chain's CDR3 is CASSYRDRYQAFF. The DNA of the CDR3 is TGTGCCAGCAGTTACCGGGACAGGTATCAAGCTTTCTTT.

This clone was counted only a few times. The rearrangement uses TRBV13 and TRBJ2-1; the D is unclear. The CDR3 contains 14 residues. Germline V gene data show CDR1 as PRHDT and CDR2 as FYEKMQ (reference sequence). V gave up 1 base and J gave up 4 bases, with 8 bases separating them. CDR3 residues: CASSLDGFYNEQFF. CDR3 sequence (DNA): TGTGCCAGCAGCTTAGACGGGTTTTACAATGAGCAGTTCTTC. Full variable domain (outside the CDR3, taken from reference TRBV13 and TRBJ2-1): AAGVIQSPRHLIKEKRETATLKCYPIPRHDTVYWYQQGPGQDPQFLISFYEKMQSDKGSIPDRFSAQQFSDYHSELNMSSLELGDSALYFCASSLDGFYNEQFFGPGTRLTVL.

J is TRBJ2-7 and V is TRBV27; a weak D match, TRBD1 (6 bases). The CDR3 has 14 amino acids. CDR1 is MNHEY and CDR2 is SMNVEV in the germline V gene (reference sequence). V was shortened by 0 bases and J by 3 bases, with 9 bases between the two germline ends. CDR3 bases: TGTGCCAGCAGTTTATCCGGACAGTACTACGAGCAGTACTTC. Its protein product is CASSLSGQYYEQYF.

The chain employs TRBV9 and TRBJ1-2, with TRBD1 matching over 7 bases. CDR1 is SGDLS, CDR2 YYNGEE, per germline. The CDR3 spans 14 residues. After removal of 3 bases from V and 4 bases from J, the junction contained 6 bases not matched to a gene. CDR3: CASSGQTGIYGYTF. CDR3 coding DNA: TGTGCCAGCAGCGGCCAGACAGGGATCTATGGCTACACCTTC.

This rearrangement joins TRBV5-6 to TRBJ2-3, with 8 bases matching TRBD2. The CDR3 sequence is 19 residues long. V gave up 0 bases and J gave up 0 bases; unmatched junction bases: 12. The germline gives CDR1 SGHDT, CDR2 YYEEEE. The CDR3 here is CASSLDCLRGDSSTDTQYF. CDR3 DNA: TGTGCCAGCAGCTTGGATTGCTTGCGGGGGGATTCTAGCACAGATACGCAGTATTTT.

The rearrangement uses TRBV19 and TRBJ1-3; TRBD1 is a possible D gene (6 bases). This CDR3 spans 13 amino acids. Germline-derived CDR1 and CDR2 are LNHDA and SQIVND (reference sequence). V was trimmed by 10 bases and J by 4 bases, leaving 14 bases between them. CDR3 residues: CATQGLWGNTIYF. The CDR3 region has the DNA TGTGCCACGCAGGGGCTGTGGGGAAACACCATATATTTT.

CDR3 in DNA: TGTGCCAGTAGTATTGGGGGGTACTATGGCTACACCTTC. This sequence encodes CASSIGGYYGYTF. This rearrangement joins TRBV19 to TRBJ1-2; weak D call: TRBD1 (5 bases). Trimming took off 3 bases at V and 3 bases at J, with 8 bases between the two ends. The CDR3 contains 13 residues. Germline V CDR1 and CDR2: LNHDA, SQIVND (reference sequence).

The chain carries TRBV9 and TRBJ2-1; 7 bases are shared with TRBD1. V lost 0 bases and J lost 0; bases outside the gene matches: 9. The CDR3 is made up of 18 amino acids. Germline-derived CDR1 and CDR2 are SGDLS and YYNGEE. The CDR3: CASSVGGIRDSSYNEQFF. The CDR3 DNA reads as TGTGCCAGCAGCGTAGGAGGAATCCGGGACAGCTCCTACAATGAGCAGTTCTTC.